This entry lists 25 T cell receptor beta chains sequenced from one sample in a study of cytomegalovirus exposure and HLA in healthy donors. The PCR had 60 Vbeta and 13 Jbeta primers. Sequencing was performed with immunoSEQ multiplex PCR; in TCRdb, only in-frame clones are kept and a portion is missing. The data hold 110,000 to 150,000 clones, with more than 70% observed a single time. Sequenced material: PBMCs. The receptors stem from a man aged 40-50 years in good health and CMV-seronegative.

This clone showed up just once. J is TRBJ1-1 and V is TRBV5-6; D may be TRBD1 (5 bases). In germline, CDR1 is SGHDT, CDR2 YYEEEE. Trimming pared 2 bases from V and 6 bases from J, leaving 14 bases between. The CDR3 consists of 14 residues. CDR3: CASSFISGFPEAFF. CDR3 sequence (DNA): TGTGCCAGCAGCTTCATTTCAGGGTTTCCTGAAGCTTTCTTT.

The chain uses TRBV13 and TRBJ2-2; the match to TRBD2 covers 9 bases. The germline gives CDR1 PRHDT, CDR2 FYEKMQ (reference sequence). This CDR3 region has 21 residues. V gave up 0 bases and J gave up 1 base; unmatched junction bases: 15. The CDR3 DNA is TGTGCCAGCAGCTTAGGGCGGGGGGGAAGCCTACCAAGAAGGAACACCGGGGAGCTGTTTTTT. It translates to CASSLGRGGSLPRRNTGELFF. The whole variable domain, remainder taken from reference TRBV13 and TRBJ2-2, is AAGVIQSPRHLIKEKRETATLKCYPIPRHDTVYWYQQGPGQDPQFLISFYEKMQSDKGSIPDRFSAQQFSDYHSELNMSSLELGDSALYFCASSLGRGGSLPRRNTGELFFGEGSRLTVL.

The chain is built from TRBV11-1 and TRBJ1-2; 11 nucleotides align to TRBD1. Trimming removed 5 bases from V and 6 bases from J; junction bases left unmatched: 5. The CDR3 loop spans 14 amino acids. CDR1 SGHAT and CDR2 FQDESV come from the germline V gene (reference sequence). For the CDR3, the DNA is TGTGCCAGCAGCAACCGGGACAGGGGGAATGGCTACACCTTC. It yields the protein CASSNRDRGNGYTF.

This chain connects TRBV9 to TRBJ2-6; D remains ambiguous. Germline V gene data show CDR1 as SGDLS and CDR2 as YYNGEE. V lost 2 bases and J 12 bases, leaving 18 bases between the germline ends. This CDR3 is built from 15 residues. The CDR3 here is CASSVDITLNGVLTF. The CDR3 coding sequence is TGTGCCAGCAGCGTTGATATCACCCTCAACGGCGTCCTGACTTTC. Full variable domain (remainder filled in from reference TRBV9 and TRBJ2-6): DSGVTQTPKHLITATGQRVTLRCSPRSGDLSVYWYQQSLDQGLQFLIQYYNGEERAKGNILERFSAQQFPDLHSELNLSSLELGDSALYFCASSVDITLNGVLTFGAGSRLTVL.

This clone was seen a single time. V gene TRBV9 combines with J gene TRBJ2-3; TRBD2 aligns across 7 bases. The germline CDR1 and CDR2 sequences are SGDLS and YYNGEE. Trimming cost V 3 bases and J 1 base; bases outside gene matches: 14. The CDR3 has 18 residues. CDR3 nucleotides: TGTGCCAGCAGCGGGCCCCGCGGGGGTAATAGGGGCACAGATACGCAGTATTTT. It is translated as CASSGPRGGNRGTDTQYF. Based on the CDR3 plus reference TRBV9 and TRBJ2-3, the full variable domain is DSGVTQTPKHLITATGQRVTLRCSPRSGDLSVYWYQQSLDQGLQFLIQYYNGEERAKGNILERFSAQQFPDLHSELNLSSLELGDSALYFCASSGPRGGNRGTDTQYFGPGTRLTVL.

The gene calls are TRBV5-6 and TRBJ2-4; D might be TRBD1 (5 bases). V was cut by 3 bases and J by 8 bases, with 15 bases left in between. The CDR3 has 14 residues. The germline V gene has CDR1 SGHDT and CDR2 YYEEEE. The CDR3 nucleotides read TGTGCCAGCAGCTCCGCAGGGAATCGGGACATTCAGTACTTC. It yields the protein CASSSAGNRDIQYF.

This clone showed up just once. The rearrangement uses TRBV18 and TRBJ2-7, with 9 positions matching TRBD1. CDR1 is KGHSH and CDR2 is LQKENI in the germline V gene. The CDR3 has 18 residues. V trimming: 4 bases; J trimming: 2 bases; junction bases outside the gene matches: 15. The CDR3 DNA reads as TGTGCCAGCTCACTCTCCGTAATGGGGACAGGGCGGACCTACGAGCAGTACTTC. The encoded protein is CASSLSVMGTGRTYEQYF.

The gene calls are TRBV7-2 and TRBJ2-1; 7 bases align to TRBD2. Germline assignment: CDR1 SGHTA and CDR2 FQGNSA. The length of the CDR3 is 14 residues. The J segment lost 12 bases and the V segment lost 5 bases, leaving 13 bases of the junction unmatched. The CDR3, as DNA: TGTGCCAGCAGCGGCGGACTAGATCAATTAGCGCAGTTCTTC. It yields the protein CASSGGLDQLAQFF.

The chain recombines TRBV5-1 with TRBJ2-5; D ambiguous. V was cut by 0 bases and J by 5 bases, with 8 bases left in between. The CDR3 length is 13 residues. Germline assignment: CDR1 SGHRS and CDR2 YFSETQ. In DNA form, the CDR3 reads TGCGCCAGCAGCTTGGCTAGGCCCGAGACCCAGTACTTC. This sequence encodes CASSLARPETQYF.

The genes are TRBV19 and TRBJ1-1, with D uncertain. The ends were cut back, 3 bases at V and 12 bases at J, with 11 bases in the middle. This CDR3 spans 11 amino acids. The germline gives CDR1 LNHDA, CDR2 SQIVND (reference sequence). The CDR3 here is CASSMARITFF. CDR3 bases: TGTGCCAGTAGTATGGCCAGGATAACTTTCTTT.

The chain links TRBV19 to TRBJ2-5; 8 bases align to TRBD2. V trimming: 7 bases; J trimming: 2 bases; junction bases outside the gene matches: 6. This CDR3 is 14 amino acids long. CDR1 and CDR2 (germline): LNHDA, SQIVND (reference sequence). The CDR3 DNA reads TGTGCCAGTACTACTCGGGGGGGACAAGAGACCCAGTACTTC. This codes for CASTTRGGQETQYF.

The chain couples TRBV7-8 to TRBJ1-1, with 12 bases lining up with TRBD1. The CDR3 runs 15 residues. J gave up 5 bases and V 6 bases, and 7 bases lay outside the gene matches. Germline CDR1 SGHVS, CDR2 FQNEAQ. The CDR3: CASRTGQGARTEAFF. The CDR3 nucleotides are TGTGCCAGCAGAACGGGACAGGGGGCGCGGACTGAAGCTTTCTTT.

The chain recombines TRBV4-2 with TRBJ1-2; possible D gene TRBD1, 5 bases. This CDR3 contains 15 residues. From germline, CDR1 is LGHNA and CDR2 YNFKEQ. Between the trimmed V and J ends, which lost 1 base and 4 bases, there was a span of 13 bases. The CDR3 sequence: CASSQGGPKTYGYTF. The CDR3 DNA reads as TGTGCCAGCAGCCAAGGGGGCCCAAAGACCTATGGCTACACCTTC.

This chain connects TRBV5-4 to TRBJ2-1; tentatively, D is TRBD1 (5 bases). Trimming cost V 1 base and J 7 bases, with 15 bases left between them. CDR1 is SGHNT and CDR2 is YYREEE in the germline V gene (reference sequence). The length of the CDR3 is 15 residues. This CDR3 reads CASSLSWGSLNEQFF. The DNA for the CDR3 is TGTGCCAGCAGCTTGTCCTGGGGCTCGTTAAATGAGCAGTTCTTC.

V gene TRBV4-1 combines with J gene TRBJ2-1; D may be TRBD1 (6 bases). CDR1 is MGHRA and CDR2 is YSYEKL in the germline V gene. V was pared by 4 bases and J by 0 bases, with 10 bases between. CDR3 length: 15 residues. The CDR3 sequence is CASSPDSSSYNEQFF. CDR3 coding DNA: TGCGCCAGCAGCCCGGACAGCAGCTCCTACAATGAGCAGTTCTTC.

Details on this clone: Other DNA sequences in this specimen translate into the identical CDR3. The V and J genes are TRBV6-5 and TRBJ2-1; TRBD1 aligns across 7 bases. Germline loops: CDR1 MNHEY, CDR2 SVGAGI. CDR3 length equals 15 residues. Trimming cost V 4 bases and J 1 base; bases outside gene matches: 4. The CDR3: CASSSRGSSYNEQFF. The CDR3 bases are TGTGCCAGCAGTTCCAGGGGGAGTTCCTACAATGAGCAGTTCTTC.

This clone was picked up one time. The chain carries TRBV5-8 and TRBJ2-2, with 7 nucleotides matching TRBD2. V gave up 4 bases and J gave up 5 bases; unmatched junction bases: 11. Germline V lookup: CDR1 SGHTS, CDR2 YDEGEE. The CDR3 spans 16 residues. DNA of the CDR3: TGTGCCAGCAGCGTGGGAGGGGAAGGAGGGACCGGGGAGCTGTTTTTT. It is translated as CASSVGGEGGTGELFF.

J is TRBJ1-2 and V is TRBV11-2; 9 bases are a match to TRBD1. The CDR3 loop spans 13 amino acids. V trimming: 5 bases; J trimming: 3 bases; junction bases outside the gene matches: 1. The germline CDR1 and CDR2 sequences are SGHAT and FQNNGV. CDR3 in amino acids: CASSGDRDYGYTF. The CDR3 DNA reads TGTGCCAGCAGCGGGGACAGGGACTATGGCTACACCTTC.

The chain couples TRBV27 to TRBJ1-2; possible D gene TRBD1, 5 bases. V was pared by 3 bases and J by 5 bases, with 10 bases between. CDR1 is MNHEY and CDR2 is SMNVEV in the germline V gene (reference sequence). The CDR3 loop spans 13 amino acids. In DNA, the CDR3 is TGTGCCAGCAGTTTTAATTCAGGGTATGGCTACACCTTC. This gives the protein CASSFNSGYGYTF.

V gene TRBV5-1 combines with J gene TRBJ1-2; 9 positions agree with TRBD1. Germline V gives CDR1 SGHRS, CDR2 YFSETQ. Unmatched junction bases numbered 6, after V lost 7 bases and J lost 8 bases. The CDR3 is 12 residues long. Here the CDR3 reads CASRGTGYGYTF. The DNA of the CDR3 is TGCGCCAGCCGGGGGACAGGGTACGGCTACACCTTC.

The rearrangement uses TRBV4-3 and TRBJ1-2; TRBD1 is a possible D gene (6 bases). Germline assignment: CDR1 LGHNA and CDR2 YSLEER. The CDR3 loop spans 14 amino acids. V was shortened by 3 bases and J by 2 bases, with 10 bases between the two germline ends. The chain's CDR3 is CASSHEQGNYGYTF. CDR3 sequence (DNA): TGCGCCAGCAGCCATGAACAGGGAAACTATGGCTACACCTTC.

The rearrangement links TRBV15 to TRBJ1-1; TRBD1 might be the D (5 bases). Trimming cost V 2 bases and J 8 bases, with 18 bases left between them. Germline V gives CDR1 LNHNV, CDR2 YYDKDF (reference sequence). This CDR3 contains 15 residues. The CDR3 reads CATSRSPGLFKEAFF. DNA of the CDR3: TGTGCCACCAGCAGAAGCCCGGGACTGTTTAAGGAAGCTTTCTTT. Using reference TRBV15 and TRBJ1-1 for the parts outside the CDR3, the full variable domain is DAMVIQNPRYQVTQFGKPVTLSCSQTLNHNVMYWYQQKSSQAPKLLFHYYDKDFNNEADTPDNFQSRRPNTSFCFLDIRSPGLGDTAMYLCATSRSPGLFKEAFFGQGTRLTVV.

This clone was counted only a few times. V and J are TRBV7-9 and TRBJ1-2; 7 nucleotides agree with TRBD1. V lost 5 bases to trimming and J lost 8 bases; unmatched junction nucleotides: 8. The CDR3 is 13 residues long. Germline CDR1 SEHNR, CDR2 FQNEAQ (reference sequence). The CDR3 protein is CASSPTGEDGYTF. In DNA, the CDR3 is TGTGCCAGCAGCCCAACAGGGGAAGACGGCTACACCTTC.

The chain is built from TRBV27 and TRBJ1-1; 7 nucleotides agree with TRBD1. The CDR3 is made up of 13 amino acids. J was trimmed by 8 bases and V by 5 bases; bases with no gene match: 8. CDR1 and CDR2 from the germline V gene are MNHEY and SMNVEV (reference sequence). CDR3 sequence: CASSGTAFGEAFF. CDR3 nucleotides: TGTGCCAGCAGTGGGACAGCGTTTGGAGAAGCTTTCTTT.

The chain links TRBV18 to TRBJ1-2; the D gene is possibly TRBD1 (5 bases). The V gene's germline CDR1 is KGHSH and CDR2 LQKENI. The V and J ends lost 11 bases and 11 bases respectively, with 27 bases between them. This CDR3 is 14 amino acids long. The CDR3 sequence is CASSSGKDGGRYTF. The CDR3 region has the DNA TGTGCCTCCTCCTCAGGGAAGGACGGCGGCCGTTACACCTTC. Looking up the rest from reference TRBV18 and TRBJ1-2 gives the full variable domain: NAGVMQNPRHLVRRRGQEARLRCSPMKGHSHVYWYRQLPEEGLKFMVYLQKENIIDESGMPKERFSAEFPKEGPSILRIQQVVRGDSAAYFCASSSGKDGGRYTFGSGTRLTVV.